This T cell receptor beta chain emerged from a study of blood T cell repertoires in COVID-19. Whole-study context: Sites across the United States, Italy and Spain contributed samples from acute and convalescent COVID-19.

One Seattle source followed patients from active infection through their disease course. There are a few counts of this clone. The repertoire was sequenced with immunoSEQ multiplex PCR; TCRdb's copy has only in-frame clones and lacks some. The sample holds hundreds of thousands of clones, 90% seen once. The source of this sequence is a woman aged 40 to 50 with COVID-19, enrolled during active disease. The specimen was peripheral blood.

The CDR3 loop is CATSDPTSHNEQFF. CDR3 nucleotide sequence: TGTGCCACCAGTGACCCTACTTCCCACAATGAGCAGTTCTTC. V usage is TRBV24-1 and J usage is TRBJ2-1; D gene uncertain. The length of the CDR3 is 14 residues. Germline assignment: CDR1 KGHDR and CDR2 SFDVKD. V shed 4 bases and J shed 5 bases, with 11 bases lying between them.